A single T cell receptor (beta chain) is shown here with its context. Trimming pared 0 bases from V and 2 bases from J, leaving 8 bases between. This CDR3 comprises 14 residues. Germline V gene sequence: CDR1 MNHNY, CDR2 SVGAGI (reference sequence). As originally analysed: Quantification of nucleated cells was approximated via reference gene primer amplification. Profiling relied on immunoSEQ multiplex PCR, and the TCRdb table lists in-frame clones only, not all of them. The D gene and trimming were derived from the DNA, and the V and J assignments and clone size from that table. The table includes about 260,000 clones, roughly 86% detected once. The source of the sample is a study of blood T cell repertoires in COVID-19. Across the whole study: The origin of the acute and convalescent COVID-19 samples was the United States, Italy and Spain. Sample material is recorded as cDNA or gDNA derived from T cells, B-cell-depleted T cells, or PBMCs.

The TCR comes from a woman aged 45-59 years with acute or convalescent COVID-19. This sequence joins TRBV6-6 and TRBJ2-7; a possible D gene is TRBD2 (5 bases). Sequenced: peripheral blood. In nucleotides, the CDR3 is TGTGCCAGCAGTTACTCGAGGGTGACCTACGAGCAGTACTTC. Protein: CASSYSRVTYEQYF.